The 16 T cell receptor beta chains listed next were all sequenced from one sample in a study of shared clonotypes between healthy human individuals. Sequencing was performed with immunoSEQ multiplex PCR; in TCRdb, only in-frame clones are kept and a portion is missing. The table has roughly 1,100,000 clones, around 76% seen once; the top ten hold roughly 1.4%. The sequencing input was memory CD4+ T cells sorted from blood. Subset noted: CD45RA-negative fraction. The receptors originated from a man younger than 30 in good health.

This clone was detected only a few times. The sample holds other DNA sequences that translate to the same CDR3. This rearrangement joins TRBV5-1 to TRBJ1-4; maybe TRBD1 (6 bases). Trimming took off 2 bases at V and 2 bases at J, with 7 bases between the two ends. The CDR3 is 14 amino acids. Germline values: CDR1 SGHRS, CDR2 YFSETQ. Here the CDR3 DNA reads TGCGCCAGCAGCTTCGGGGGCACTAATGAAAAACTGTTTTTT. It is translated as CASSFGGTNEKLFF.

This chain links TRBV10-3 with TRBJ2-2; 9 bases map to TRBD1. V was pared by 6 bases and J by 2 bases, with 10 bases of the junction left unmatched. The CDR3 contains 17 residues. Germline CDR1 and CDR2: ENHRY and SYGVKD. CDR3 loop: CAISFGRDRENTGELFF. The CDR3 nucleotides are TGTGCCATCAGCTTTGGGAGGGACAGGGAAAACACCGGGGAGCTGTTTTTT.

Note on this clone: This same CDR3 is encoded by further DNA sequences in the sample. The rearrangement uses TRBV5-1 and TRBJ1-1; D possibly corresponds to TRBD1 (5 bases). The germline V gene encodes CDR1 SGHRS and CDR2 YFSETQ. Deletions cut 4 bases from V and 0 bases from J, with 10 bases between. The CDR3 is 14 residues long. The CDR3 loop reads CASSLGGVNTEAFF. The DNA for the CDR3 is TGCGCCAGCAGCCTTGGGGGGGTGAACACTGAAGCTTTCTTT.

This rearrangement joins TRBV4-3 to TRBJ1-1; 8 positions agree with TRBD1. Germline V CDR1 and CDR2: LGHNA, YSLEER. This CDR3 contains 16 residues. V trimming: 0 bases; J trimming: 2 bases; junction bases outside the gene matches: 5. CDR3 nucleotides: TGCGCCAGCAGCCAAGATCCAGGACAGGGCAACACTGAAGCTTTCTTT. It translates to CASSQDPGQGNTEAFF.

This clone has only a few counts. The CDR3, as DNA: TGCGCCAGCAGCCAAGTAACCGGGACAGGGATAATTGAAGCTTTCTTT. This sequence encodes CASSQVTGTGIIEAFF. The V call is TRBV4-1, the J call TRBJ1-1, with 9 nucleotides matching TRBD1. Germline-derived CDR1 and CDR2 are MGHRA and YSYEKL. V lost 1 base to trimming and J lost 7 bases; unmatched junction nucleotides: 10. The CDR3 runs to 16 residues.

V and J are TRBV11-2 and TRBJ2-3; 9 positions agree with TRBD1. Per germline, CDR1 SGHAT and CDR2 FQNNGV. The CDR3 covers 15 residues. With 4 bases clipped from V and 5 bases from J, the junction kept 7 bases outside the gene matches. CDR3 DNA: TGTGCCAGCAGCTCCTCGGGACAGGGTATAGATACGCAGTATTTT. The encoded protein is CASSSSGQGIDTQYF.

CDR3 sequence reads: CASSQVYDGYTF. In nucleotides, the CDR3 is TGTGCCAGCAGCCAAGTATACGATGGCTACACCTTC. The V call is TRBV14, the J call TRBJ1-2; D gene unclear. The CDR3 has 12 residues. The V gene's germline CDR1 is SGHDN and CDR2 FVKESK. Deletions cut 1 base from V and 6 bases from J, with 6 bases between.

The J gene is TRBJ2-7, the V gene TRBV6-1; D remains unclear. Trimming took off 4 bases at V and 6 bases at J, with 16 bases between the two ends. Germline CDR1 reads MNHNS; CDR2 reads SASEGT. The CDR3 has 14 amino acids. The CDR3: CASSVSGNQAEQYF. CDR3 DNA: TGTGCCAGCAGTGTTAGTGGTAATCAAGCCGAGCAGTACTTC.

This chain connects TRBV30 to TRBJ2-5, with D unresolved. The CDR3 consists of 12 residues. Germline CDR1 is GTSNPN and CDR2 is SVGIG (reference sequence). V was cut by 2 bases and J by 3 bases, with 7 bases left in between. In nucleotides, the CDR3 is TGTGCCTGGAGTAACCTTAAAGAGACCCAGTACTTC. Translation gives CAWSNLKETQYF.

With respect to this clone: One end of the junction varies from germline; a read error may be responsible. The chain uses TRBV4-2 and TRBJ1-5, with D perhaps matching TRBD1 (5 bases). The CDR3 is 14 amino acids. Germline values: CDR1 LGHNA, CDR2 YNFKEQ. The CDR3 DNA sequence: TGTGCCAGCAGCCAGGAAAATTGGGACCCCCTAAGGTATTTT. This encodes CASSQENWDPLRYF.

This rearrangement joins TRBV6-6 to TRBJ2-7; D gene unclear. The V end lost 5 bases, the J end lost 6 bases, and 11 bases lay between the germline ends. Germline lookup yields CDR1 MNHNY and CDR2 SVGAGI (reference sequence). This CDR3 is 12 amino acids long. The CDR3 here is CASSGQSGEQYF. Written as DNA, the CDR3 is TGTGCCAGCAGTGGGCAGAGTGGCGAGCAGTACTTC.

The rearrangement links TRBV29-1 to TRBJ1-1; no reliable D call. CDR3 length: 11 amino acids. Germline assignment: CDR1 SQVTM and CDR2 ANQGSEA. The V gene lost 7 bases and the J gene lost 11 bases, with 17 bases spanning the gap. The CDR3 reads CSADRGPRAFF. CDR3 nucleotides: TGCAGCGCTGACCGTGGGCCCAGGGCTTTCTTT.

The rearrangement joins TRBV23-1 to TRBJ2-3, with 7 bases identical to TRBD2. TRBV23-1 is an open reading frame, and its role is uncertain. V lost 7 bases and J lost 0; bases outside the gene matches: 7. The CDR3 is 15 amino acids. CDR3 region: CASKTRGTSTDTQYF. The CDR3 DNA reads TGCGCCAGCAAGACGCGGGGGACGAGCACAGATACGCAGTATTTT.

The rearrangement uses TRBV10-2 and TRBJ1-2; 8 bases agree with TRBD1. Looked up from germline, CDR1 is WSHSY and CDR2 is SAAADI. The CDR3 consists of 14 residues. The junction had 7 bases not matched to a gene; V was cut back by 6 bases and J by 4 bases. CDR3 in amino acids: CASSVDRAFYGYTF. CDR3 coding DNA: TGCGCCAGCAGCGTGGACAGGGCGTTCTATGGCTACACCTTC.

This clone was observed a handful of times. This chain links TRBV6-7 with TRBJ1-1; the match to TRBD1 covers 11 bases. TRBV6-7 falls under the ORF class, with uncertain function. CDR3 length: 18 residues. The J segment lost 0 bases and the V segment lost 5 bases, leaving 11 bases of the junction unmatched. The CDR3 DNA reads as TGTGCCAGCAGTAGGCCGGACAGGGGGCTTGTAATGAACACTGAAGCTTTCTTT. Encoded protein: CASSRPDRGLVMNTEAFF.

The V call is TRBV28, the J call TRBJ1-2; 7 bases agree with TRBD1. J gave up 0 bases and V 5 bases, and 6 bases lay outside the gene matches. The germline gives CDR1 MDHEN, CDR2 SYDVKM. The length of the CDR3 is 15 residues. The CDR3 is CASSPGGTANYGYTF. For the CDR3, the DNA is TGTGCCAGCAGTCCCGGGGGGACAGCTAACTATGGCTACACCTTC.